Listed below are T cell receptor beta chains from one sample, sequenced in a study of cytomegalovirus exposure and HLA in healthy donors. Repertoires were generated with immunoSEQ multiplex PCR, while TCRdb's copy carries only in-frame clones and drops some. The sample includes about 100,000 clones. Sequenced input: PBMCs. The receptors were sampled from a man aged 50 or older in good health and CMV-seronegative. Both conserved end residues are part of each CDR3. Each record gives: J gene, D gene, V gene, CDR3 length, CDR3 DNA, CDR3 protein. A D gene is named only where the DNA matches it firmly.

J: TRBJ1-3
D: -
V: TRBV9
length: 14
DNA: TGTGCCAGCAGCGTAATGAGCTCTGGAAACACCATATATTTT
CDR3: CASSVMSSGNTIYF

J: TRBJ2-1
D: TRBD1
V: TRBV9
length: 14
DNA: TGTGCCAGCAGACCGGGACAGGGAGGCAATGAGCAGTTCTTC
CDR3: CASRPGQGGNEQFF

J: TRBJ2-1
D: -
V: TRBV10-3
length: 13
DNA: TGTGCCATCAGCCCTGCAGGCTACAATGAGCAGTTCTTC
CDR3: CAISPAGYNEQFF

J: TRBJ2-5
D: TRBD2
V: TRBV4-1
length: 18
DNA: TGCGCCAGCAGCCAAGATCGTGTACTAGCGGGGGGACAAGAGACCCAGTACTTC
CDR3: CASSQDRVLAGGQETQYF

J: TRBJ2-7
D: -
V: TRBV5-1
length: 15
DNA: TGCGCCAGCAGCTTGATGGCTAGCGCAACCTACGAGCAGTACTTC
CDR3: CASSLMASATYEQYF

J: TRBJ1-5
D: TRBD1
V: TRBV12-5
length: 14
DNA: TGTGCTAGTTCTCCACAGGGGGCACGACAGCCCCAGCATTTT
CDR3: CASSPQGARQPQHF

J: TRBJ2-1
D: -
V: TRBV4-2
length: 13
DNA: TGTGCCAGCAGCCAGCAAACCCGGGAGGAGCAGTTCTTC
CDR3: CASSQQTREEQFF

J: TRBJ1-2
D: -
V: TRBV5-6
length: 13
DNA: TGCGCCAGCAGCTTGGAAACAGAATATGGCTACACCTTC
CDR3: CASSLETEYGYTF

J: TRBJ1-1
D: -
V: TRBV6-5
length: 16
DNA: TGTGCCAGCAGTTACCACGGGGAGGGGCGGGGGACTGAAGCTTTCTTT
CDR3: CASSYHGEGRGTEAFF

J: TRBJ2-3
D: -
V: TRBV27
length: 15
DNA: TGTGCCAGCAGACTCCGTGGCGGGTCCCCCCATACGCAGTATTTT
CDR3: CASRLRGGSPHTQYF

J: TRBJ2-5
D: -
V: TRBV7-2
length: 14
DNA: TGTGCCAGCATCCGTGGGCACCGAGACGAGACCCAGTACTTC
CDR3: CASIRGHRDETQYF

J: TRBJ2-5
D: TRBD1
V: TRBV7-2
length: 14
DNA: TGTGCCAGCAGCTTCCGGACAGGGGAAGAGACCCAGTACTTC
CDR3: CASSFRTGEETQYF

J: TRBJ1-6
D: -
V: TRBV2
length: 16
DNA: TGTGCCAGCAGTCAGGCTTTGAGCTCCTATAATTCACCCCTCCACTTT
CDR3: CASSQALSSYNSPLHF

J: TRBJ1-1
D: -
V: TRBV7-9
length: 15
DNA: TGTGCCAGCAGCAGAATGCAGGGGAGTTACACTGAAGCTTTCTTT
CDR3: CASSRMQGSYTEAFF

J: TRBJ2-3
D: TRBD2
V: TRBV7-8
length: 17
DNA: TGTGCCAGCAGCTTAGGGGGGGTGCTAGCGGGGTTCGATACGCAGTATTTT
CDR3: CASSLGGVLAGFDTQYF

J: TRBJ2-1
D: TRBD1
V: TRBV4-3
length: 16
DNA: TGCGCCAGCAGCCAAGACCGGGACAGGGTCGACAATGAGCAGTTCTTC
CDR3: CASSQDRDRVDNEQFF

J: TRBJ1-2
D: -
V: TRBV14
length: 15
DNA: TGTGCCAGCAGCCAGGCGACAGGACTGATCAGTGGCTACACCTTC
CDR3: CASSQATGLISGYTF

J: TRBJ2-7
D: -
V: TRBV25-1
length: 14
DNA: TGTGCCAGCAGGAACAGGGTTCGGCCCTACGAGCAGTACTTC
CDR3: CASRNRVRPYEQYF

J: TRBJ1-2
D: TRBD1
V: TRBV28
length: 15
DNA: TGTGCCAGCAGTCCACACCAACAGGGGGCATATGGCTACACCTTC
CDR3: CASSPHQQGAYGYTF

J: TRBJ2-7
D: TRBD2
V: TRBV7-2
length: 14
DNA: TGTGCCAGCAGGACTAGCGGGGCGCAGTTCGAGCAGTACTTC
CDR3: CASRTSGAQFEQYF

J: TRBJ2-2
D: -
V: TRBV18
length: 14
DNA: TGTGCCAGCTCGTCCGGGACTAACACCGGGGAGCTGTTTTTT
CDR3: CASSSGTNTGELFF

J: TRBJ2-3
D: -
V: TRBV29-1
length: 14
DNA: TGCAGCGTTGCTGGACAGATTAACACAGATACGCAGTATTTT
CDR3: CSVAGQINTDTQYF

J: TRBJ1-5
D: TRBD1
V: TRBV2
length: 15
DNA: TGTGCCAGCAGTGAAGAGACAGGGGGCAGCCAGCCCCAGCATTTT
CDR3: CASSEETGGSQPQHF

J: TRBJ2-1
D: TRBD2
V: TRBV29-1
length: 16
DNA: TGCAGCGTTGAAGGACTAGCGGTTCCCTCCTACAATGAGCAGTTCTTC
CDR3: CSVEGLAVPSYNEQFF

J: TRBJ2-2
D: TRBD1
V: TRBV5-1
length: 16
DNA: TGCGCCAGCAGCTTCCAGGGGGCTAAGGGCACCGGGGAGCTGTTTTTT
CDR3: CASSFQGAKGTGELFF

J: TRBJ1-2
D: -
V: TRBV28
length: 14
DNA: TGTGCCAGCAGCTTCAGCTGGGAGAACTATGGCTACACCTTC
CDR3: CASSFSWENYGYTF

J: TRBJ1-4
D: TRBD1
V: TRBV11-2
length: 15
DNA: TGTGCCAGCAGCACGCGGACAGGGTGGGATGAAAAACTGTTTTTT
CDR3: CASSTRTGWDEKLFF

J: TRBJ2-5
D: -
V: TRBV5-1
length: 13
DNA: TGCGCCAGCAGCTTGATGGACAGAGAGACCCAGTACTTC
CDR3: CASSLMDRETQYF

J: TRBJ2-1
D: TRBD1
V: TRBV6-1
length: 15
DNA: TGTGCCAGCCAATCCTCAGGGGGCCCCTACAATGAGCAGTTCTTC
CDR3: CASQSSGGPYNEQFF

J: TRBJ2-1
D: -
V: TRBV18
length: 12
DNA: TGTGCCAGCTCAACTTCCCCCGATGAGCAGTTCTTC
CDR3: CASSTSPDEQFF

J: TRBJ1-1
D: -
V: TRBV19
length: 18
DNA: TGTGCCAGTAAGTCATTGAGGGAGAGAGTGGGCATGAACACTGAAGCTTTCTTT
CDR3: CASKSLRERVGMNTEAFF

J: TRBJ1-5
D: -
V: TRBV27
length: 12
DNA: TGTGCCAGCAGTTTCGAGGGTCAGCCCCAGCATTTT
CDR3: CASSFEGQPQHF